Listed below are T cell receptor beta chains from one sample, sequenced in a study of identical twins. Via MiXCR, TCRdb re-called the 5' RACE reads, giving one row per CDR3 protein. This sample carries under 300,000 distinct CDR3 sequences, roughly 13% of them seen once, and the ten largest clones take 3.5% to 5%. These data were likewise used in another study, on yellow fever vaccine responses in identical twins.

Input material: memory (CD45RO+) T cells sorted from blood. The receptors come from a woman under 30 in good health. Both conserved end residues are part of each CDR3. A D gene is named only where the DNA matches it firmly. Expanded clones get a size class; other rows say once, few or many, or leave the size out.

j_call cdr3_length v_call d_call clone_size cdr3_nt cdr3_aa
TRBJ1-2 13 TRBV30 NA NA TGTGCCTGGAGTGTTCAGATAAACTATGGCTACACCTTC CAWSVQINYGYTF
TRBJ2-7 13 TRBV4-1 NA few TGCGCCAGCAGCCAAGGGCCCTCCTACGAGCAGTACTTC CASSQGPSYEQYF
TRBJ1-3 18 TRBV11-2 TRBD1 NA TGTGCCAGCAGCCAAAGGGGGGGGACAGGGAACGCTGGAAACACCATATATTTT CASSQRGGTGNAGNTIYF
TRBJ1-6 16 TRBV2 NA few TGTGCCAGCAGTGTAGCAGGCAGGGGTAATAATTCACCCCTCCACTTT CASSVAGRGNNSPLHF
TRBJ2-3 14 TRBV28 TRBD2 many TGTGCCAGCAGTAAAAACCTAGCGGGCAATACGCAGTATTTT CASSKNLAGNTQYF
TRBJ1-1 13 TRBV11-2 NA few TGTGCCAGCAGCTTAGTAGGGAACACTGAAGCTTTCTTT CASSLVGNTEAFF
TRBJ1-5 14 TRBV28 NA many TGTGCCAGCAGCCTCGGGTCAGAGGTTCAGCCCCAGCATTTT CASSLGSEVQPQHF
TRBJ1-4 15 TRBV7-8 NA NA TGTGCCAGCAGCTCCACGTCGGTGGCGAGCGAAAAACTGTTTTTT CASSSTSVASEKLFF
TRBJ2-7 14 TRBV20-1 NA NA TGCAGTGCCCGTCGGGGAGGGGGCCCGAACGAGCAGTACTTC CSARRGGGPNEQYF
TRBJ2-3 17 TRBV3-1 NA many TGTGCCAGCAGCCAAGGCAAAAGGACAGCCTTCACAGATACGCAGTATTTT CASSQGKRTAFTDTQYF
TRBJ2-1 12 TRBV6-6 NA many TGTGCCAGCAACCAGGTCGTGGGTGAGCAGTTCTTC CASNQVVGEQFF
TRBJ1-1 15 TRBV11-2 NA many TGTGCCAGCAGCTTGAGCACACTACCGAACACTGAAGCTTTCTTT CASSLSTLPNTEAFF
TRBJ1-1 14 TRBV7-9 NA many TGTGCCAGCAGCTATCAAAATGGGGGTACTGAAGCTTTCTTT CASSYQNGGTEAFF
TRBJ2-1 17 TRBV12-3/TRBV12-4 TRBD2 few TGTGCCAGCAGTCCCCCAGGCGGCGGGAGAGTATCCAATGAGCAGTTCTTC CASSPPGGGRVSNEQFF
TRBJ2-4 15 TRBV20-1 NA NA TGCAGTGCGACCCGACAGGGACTAGGGGGAAACATTCAGTACTTC CSATRQGLGGNIQYF
TRBJ1-1 13 TRBV6-6 NA NA TGTGCCAGCAGCGGCTCAGAAAACACTGAAGCTTTCTTT CASSGSENTEAFF
TRBJ2-1 17 TRBV4-3 NA few TGCGCCAGCAGCCACAGGGGTGCGGGTAGCTCCTACAATGAGCAGTTCTTC CASSHRGAGSSYNEQFF
TRBJ2-7 14 TRBV10-3 TRBD2 NA TGTGCCATCAGTGGCCGGGGGGGAGCCTACGAGCAGTACTTC CAISGRGGAYEQYF
TRBJ2-2 13 TRBV4-2 NA many TGTGCCAGCAGCCAAGATGGGACCGGGGAGCTGTTTTTT CASSQDGTGELFF